This T cell receptor beta chain is from a study of T-cell memory formation after mild COVID-19. Study-wide findings and caveats: Among CD4+ contracting clones, most were CM and EM, and CD8+ ones EMRA. Clones that shrank (day 15 to 85) were balanced CD4/CD8, whereas later expanders leaned CD4+. The pre-infection memory compartment contained some responding clones, suggesting cross-reactive memory joined.

5'RACE primed at constant segments yielded TCR alpha and TCR beta cDNA libraries bearing sample barcodes and UMIs. TCRdb re-called the 5' RACE reads with MiXCR, one entry per CDR3 protein. Of about 210,000 distinct CDR3 sequences in the sample, more than 9% are singletons; the top ten hold approximately 2.8%. The CDR3 runs 13 residues. V dropped 5 bases and J dropped 7; count of bases not matched to a gene: 7. This clonotype was recorded a few times. The antigen is undetermined. The sample taken for sequencing was PBMCs or a T cell subset sorted from them (not recorded which). The V call is TRBV12-3 or TRBV12-4, the J call TRBJ1-2; 7 bases are shared with TRBD1. The clonotype originates from a man between 18 and 29 years old who had mild COVID-19 (a few samples of this study predate the infection). Cell type and time point are not known. In DNA form, the CDR3 reads TGTGCCAGCAGTAGCCTGGGGGACAGTGGCTACACCTTC. It is translated as CASSSLGDSGYTF.